This TCR beta chain is drawn from a study of cytomegalovirus exposure and HLA in healthy donors. This CDR3 comprises 15 residues. V shed 4 bases, J shed 2 bases, and the junction held 5 bases outside the gene matches. CDR1 is MNHNS and CDR2 is SASEGT in the germline V gene. PCR amplification relied on 60 Vbeta primers (plus 13 Jbeta primers). Libraries were prepared by immunoSEQ multiplex PCR; TCRdb keeps only in-frame clonotypes and omits some of them. The sample contains some 170,000 clones, over 70% of which appear only once. The source is a woman aged 55-69 years in good health and CMV-seropositive. Sequencing used PBMCs. The V and J genes are TRBV6-1 and TRBJ2-5, with TRBD1 matching over 9 bases. For the CDR3, the DNA is TGTGCCAGCAGTGTCGACAGGGGGTCACAAGAGACCCAGTACTTC. Amino acid sequence: CASSVDRGSQETQYF.